This T cell receptor (beta chain) emerged from a study of blood T cell repertoires in COVID-19. Using immunoSEQ multiplex PCR, the repertoire was profiled, and TCRdb retains in-frame clones only, with some absent. The profile shows approximately 130,000 clones, around 85% of them singletons. Germline CDR1 and CDR2: MNHNS and SASEGT. CDR3 length: 14 residues. Trimming took 0 bases from V and 5 from J, leaving 10 bases between them. Sequencing used peripheral blood. The V gene is TRBV6-1, the J gene TRBJ1-1, with TRBD1 as a possible D gene (5 bases). The receptor comes from a woman aged 45-59 years who had recovered from COVID-19. The CDR3 region is CASSEARGGTEAFF. DNA of the CDR3: TGTGCCAGCAGTGAAGCGCGGGGCGGGACTGAAGCTTTCTTT.